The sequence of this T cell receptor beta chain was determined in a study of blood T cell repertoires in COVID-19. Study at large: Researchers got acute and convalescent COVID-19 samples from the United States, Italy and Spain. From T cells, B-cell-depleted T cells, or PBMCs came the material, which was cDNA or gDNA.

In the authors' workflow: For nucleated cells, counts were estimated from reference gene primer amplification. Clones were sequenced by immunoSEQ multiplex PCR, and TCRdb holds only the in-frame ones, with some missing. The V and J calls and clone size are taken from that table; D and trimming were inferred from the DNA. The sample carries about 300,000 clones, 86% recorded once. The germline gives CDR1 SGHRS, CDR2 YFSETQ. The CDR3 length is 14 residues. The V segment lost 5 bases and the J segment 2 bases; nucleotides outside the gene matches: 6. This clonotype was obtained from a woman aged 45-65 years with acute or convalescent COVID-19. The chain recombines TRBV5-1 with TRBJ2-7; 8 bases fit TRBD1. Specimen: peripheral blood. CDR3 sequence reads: CASRRTGMAYEQYF. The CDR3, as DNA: TGCGCCAGCAGACGGACAGGGATGGCCTACGAGCAGTACTTC.